These 30 T cell receptor beta chains were sequenced from one sample in a study of cytomegalovirus exposure and HLA in healthy donors. PCR employed 60 Vbeta and 13 Jbeta primers. Clones were sequenced by immunoSEQ multiplex PCR, and TCRdb holds only the in-frame ones, with some missing. Recorded for this sample: around 65,000 clones. The source material was PBMCs. Receptors originate from a boy aged 5-17 years in good health and CMV-seronegative.

The V and J genes are TRBV5-8 and TRBJ2-6; D may be TRBD1 (6 bases). V lost 4 bases to trimming and J lost 1 base, with 9 bases between them. In germline, CDR1 is SGHTS, CDR2 YDEGEE. The CDR3 sequence is 15 residues long. Written as DNA, the CDR3 is TGTGCCAGCAGCGGGCAGGGGTCTGGGGCCAACGTCCTGACTTTC. It specifies CASSGQGSGANVLTF.

V gene TRBV6-1 combines with J gene TRBJ2-7; 10 bases line up with TRBD1. V lost 9 bases and J lost 3; bases outside the gene matches: 8. CDR3 length: 14 amino acids. Germline CDR1 and CDR2: MNHNS and SASEGT. The CDR3 region has the DNA TGTGCCAGTTTCTCGTGGGACAGGGGCTACGAGCAGTACTTC. This encodes CASFSWDRGYEQYF.

V and J are TRBV6-1 and TRBJ1-1; D remains unclear. The germline CDR1 and CDR2 sequences are MNHNS and SASEGT. Deletions cut 7 bases from V and 2 bases from J, with 11 bases between. This CDR3 is 13 amino acids long. CDR3 sequence: CASTRSRNTEAFF. As DNA, the CDR3 is TGTGCCAGCACTCGAAGCCGAAACACTGAAGCTTTCTTT.

V is TRBV6-5 and J is TRBJ2-7, with a tentative D call TRBD2 (6 bases). The germline gives CDR1 MNHEY, CDR2 SVGAGI. The V and J ends lost 6 bases and 4 bases respectively, with 16 bases between them. The CDR3 contains 14 residues. The CDR3 loop reads CASRWDSRTYEQYF. The DNA of the CDR3 is TGTGCCAGCAGGTGGGACTCCCGGACGTACGAGCAGTACTTC.

V is TRBV5-1 and J is TRBJ2-7, with TRBD1 matching over 9 bases. This CDR3 contains 16 residues. V shed 4 bases and J 4 bases; nucleotides not matched to a gene: 12. Germline CDR1 SGHRS, CDR2 YFSETQ. In nucleotides, the CDR3 is TGCGCCAGCAGCGGGAGTCGGGACAGGGTAATTTACGAGCAGTACTTC. This sequence encodes CASSGSRDRVIYEQYF.

The V gene is TRBV29-1, the J gene TRBJ2-4, with TRBD2 matching 9 bases. J was trimmed by 1 base and V by 4 bases; bases with no gene match: 14. CDR1 is SQVTM and CDR2 is ANQGSEA in the germline V gene. This CDR3 has 18 residues. The CDR3 sequence: CSVGEPGLAGKAKNIQYF. The CDR3 DNA reads TGCAGCGTTGGAGAGCCGGGACTAGCAGGGAAGGCCAAAAACATTCAGTACTTC.

V usage is TRBV7-2 and J usage is TRBJ1-1; D gene uncertain. Germline V lookup: CDR1 SGHTA, CDR2 FQGNSA. V was shortened by 5 bases and J by 11 bases, with 18 bases between the two germline ends. The CDR3 totals 13 residues. CDR3 in DNA: TGTGCCAGCAGCCTCCAATTCGAGGGAGTGGCTTTCTTT. Protein: CASSLQFEGVAFF.

The genes are TRBV19 and TRBJ2-5; D is unresolved. The V end lost 6 bases, the J end lost 2 bases, and 4 bases lay between the germline ends. The CDR3 spans 11 residues. Germline CDR1 is LNHDA and CDR2 is SQIVND (reference sequence). This chain's CDR3 is CASRRQETQYF. The CDR3 DNA follows: TGTGCCAGTAGACGGCAAGAGACCCAGTACTTC. The whole variable domain, filled in from reference TRBV19 and TRBJ2-5, reads DGGITQSPKYLFRKEGQNVTLSCEQNLNHDAMYWYRQDPGQGLRLIYYSQIVNDFQKGDIAEGYSVSREKKESFPLTVTSAQKNPTAFYLCASRRQETQYFGPGTRLLVL.

The chain's CDR3 is CASRRQASSTDTQYF. The DNA for the CDR3 is TGCGCCAGCAGACGACAGGCGTCTAGCACAGATACGCAGTATTTT. This chain joins TRBV5-1 and TRBJ2-3; a weak D match, TRBD1 (6 bases). V was pared by 5 bases and J by 0 bases, with 13 bases between. The germline V gene encodes CDR1 SGHRS and CDR2 YFSETQ. This CDR3 contains 15 residues.

CDR3 amino acids: CASSDGTGGAADTQYF. CDR3 DNA: TGTGCCAGCAGTGACGGGACAGGGGGCGCAGCAGATACGCAGTATTTT. The V call is TRBV6-4, the J call TRBJ2-3; 12 bases match TRBD1. CDR1 and CDR2 from the germline V gene are MRHNA and SNTAGT. CDR3 length: 16 residues. J was trimmed by 4 bases and V by 2 bases; bases with no gene match: 4.

The chain has TRBV18 and TRBJ2-5, with D tentatively TRBD1 (5 bases). The CDR3 extends over 14 amino acids. The V end was cut by 3 bases, the J end by 3 bases, with 11 bases between. Germline-derived CDR1 and CDR2 are KGHSH and LQKENI. This chain's CDR3 is CASSPQGREETQYF. The CDR3 DNA reads TGTGCCAGCTCACCTCAGGGAAGGGAAGAGACCCAGTACTTC.

The chain carries TRBV5-1 and TRBJ2-5; weak D call: TRBD1 (5 bases). The CDR3 is made up of 11 amino acids. CDR1 is SGHRS and CDR2 is YFSETQ in the germline V gene. V was trimmed by 7 bases and J by 3 bases, leaving 7 bases between them. Here the CDR3 DNA reads TGCGCCAGCGCCAGGGAAGAGACCCAGTACTTC. Residues: CASAREETQYF.

The rearrangement links TRBV27 to TRBJ2-3, with a tentative D call TRBD2 (6 bases). V dropped 3 bases and J dropped 5 bases, with 12 bases sitting between them. This CDR3 is 14 amino acids long. Germline assignment: CDR1 MNHEY and CDR2 SMNVEV (reference sequence). The CDR3: CASSFAGKGDTQYF. The CDR3 coding sequence is TGTGCCAGCAGTTTCGCGGGGAAGGGAGATACGCAGTATTTT.

The V call is TRBV27, the J call TRBJ2-2; TRBD2 agrees at 10 bases. V was pared by 6 bases and J by 4 bases, with 8 bases of the junction left unmatched. Germline loops: CDR1 MNHEY, CDR2 SMNVEV (reference sequence). The CDR3 runs to 16 residues. CDR3 sequence reads: CASSYSSGGPTGELFF. The CDR3 DNA reads as TGTGCCAGCAGCTATTCTAGCGGGGGCCCCACCGGGGAGCTGTTTTTT.

V is TRBV2 and J is TRBJ2-5; 13 bases are shared with TRBD2. The germline CDR1 and CDR2 sequences are SNHLY and FYNNEI. The CDR3 totals 14 residues. J gave up 7 bases and V 6 bases, and 5 bases lay outside the gene matches. DNA for the CDR3: TGTGCCAGCAGCGGACTAGCGGGAGAGGGGACCCAGTACTTC. Translation: CASSGLAGEGTQYF.

The rearrangement links TRBV5-1 to TRBJ1-1; a weak D match, TRBD1 (5 bases). The CDR3 covers 16 residues. The V gene lost 4 bases and the J gene lost 0 bases, with 16 bases spanning the gap. Germline CDR1 reads SGHRS; CDR2 reads YFSETQ. The CDR3 DNA is TGCGCCAGCAGCCCTGGCGGGGGTGGGATGAACACTGAAGCTTTCTTT. Residues: CASSPGGGGMNTEAFF.

The chain couples TRBV19 to TRBJ1-1; D unresolved. V lost 8 bases and J 3 bases, leaving 13 bases between the germline ends. The CDR3 contains 13 residues. Germline CDR1 LNHDA, CDR2 SQIVND (reference sequence). This CDR3 is CASRRGGDTEAFF. The CDR3 DNA reads as TGTGCCAGTCGGCGGGGAGGAGACACTGAAGCTTTCTTT.

The chain uses TRBV11-2 and TRBJ1-1; tentatively, D is TRBD1 (6 bases). This CDR3 contains 13 residues. V lost 6 bases, J lost 0 bases, and 8 bases lay in between. Germline V gene sequence: CDR1 SGHAT, CDR2 FQNNGV. CDR3 DNA: TGTGCCAGCAGTTCAGGGGTGAACACTGAAGCTTTCTTT. It translates to CASSSGVNTEAFF.

The chain combines TRBV6-5 with TRBJ1-1; D uncertain. V was clipped by 5 bases and J by 10 bases, with 11 bases between them. The germline CDR1 and CDR2 sequences are MNHEY and SVGAGI. CDR3 length: 11 residues. CDR3 in DNA: TGTGCCAGCAGTGAAGGTAGGAGAGCTTTCTTT. Translation: CASSEGRRAFF.

This chain links TRBV11-2 with TRBJ2-7; TRBD2 matches 7 bases. The V gene end was trimmed by 3 bases and the J gene end by 1 base; junction bases not matched to a gene: 3. Germline V lookup: CDR1 SGHAT, CDR2 FQNNGV. CDR3 size: 14 residues. CDR3 sequence: CASSLAGESYEQYF. The DNA for the CDR3 is TGTGCCAGCAGCTTGGCGGGAGAGTCCTACGAGCAGTACTTC.

A note on this clone: One end of the junction fails to match germline, which may point to a read error. The rearrangement uses TRBV6-1 and TRBJ1-2; the D is unclear. Germline V gene sequence: CDR1 MNHNS, CDR2 SASEGT. This CDR3 contains 13 residues. Here the CDR3 DNA reads TGTGCCAGCAGTATGGAACAACACTATGGCTACTCCTTC. Encoded protein: CASSMEQHYGYSF.

V and J are TRBV5-1 and TRBJ2-1; 11 nucleotides match TRBD2. Germline V gene data show CDR1 as SGHRS and CDR2 as YFSETQ. This CDR3 contains 15 residues. Trimming at V came to 4 bases and at J to 7 bases, leaving 7 bases not matched to a gene. In nucleotides, the CDR3 is TGCGCCAGCAGCGTCTCTAGCGGGAGGTTGAATGAGCAGTTCTTC. Residues: CASSVSSGRLNEQFF.

The rearrangement joins TRBV2 to TRBJ1-5; D gene unclear. Trimming left V 4 bases short and J 0 bases short, with 13 bases between. From germline, CDR1 is SNHLY and CDR2 FYNNEI. The CDR3 consists of 16 residues. CDR3 residues: CASSGLSSHSNQPQHF. The CDR3 DNA reads as TGTGCCAGCAGTGGCCTGTCGAGTCATAGCAATCAGCCCCAGCATTTT. The full variable domain, its missing parts supplied by reference TRBV2 and TRBJ1-5, is EPEVTQTPSHQVTQMGQEVILRCVPISNHLYFYWYRQILGQKVEFLVSFYNNEISEKSEIFDDQFSVERPDGSNFTLKIRSTKLEDSAMYFCASSGLSSHSNQPQHFGDGTRLSIL.

The chain uses TRBV7-2 and TRBJ2-5, with D possibly matching TRBD1 (5 bases). The V gene lost 5 bases and the J gene lost 13 bases, with 14 bases spanning the gap. CDR3 size: 11 residues. Germline V gene sequence: CDR1 SGHTA, CDR2 FQGNSA. As DNA, the CDR3 is TGTGCCAGCAGCCCAGACAGCCGTTCGTACTTC. This encodes CASSPDSRSYF.

The CDR3 DNA follows: TGTGCCAGCAGCTCCAGCTGGAGTGAAGCTTTCTTT. Translating gives CASSSSWSEAFF. The chain carries TRBV5-6 and TRBJ1-1; D is undetermined. The germline V gene has CDR1 SGHDT and CDR2 YYEEEE. Trimming took 3 bases from V and 7 from J, leaving 10 bases between them. The CDR3 spans 12 residues.

This chain links TRBV7-2 with TRBJ2-7, with TRBD2 identical over 7 bases. The junction had 13 bases not matched to a gene; V was cut back by 2 bases and J by 0 bases. This CDR3 is 18 amino acids long. Germline assignment: CDR1 SGHTA and CDR2 FQGNSA. CDR3 nucleotide sequence: TGTGCCAGCAGCTTAAGCGGAGGGAGGGGACGGAGCTCCTACGAGCAGTACTTC. Protein: CASSLSGGRGRSSYEQYF.

The CDR3 is CSVSLGTANTEAFF. The CDR3 DNA sequence: TGCAGCGTCAGCCTCGGGACAGCAAACACTGAAGCTTTCTTT. This rearrangement joins TRBV29-1 to TRBJ1-1, with 7 bases matching TRBD1. Unmatched junction bases numbered 9, after V lost 6 bases and J lost 2 bases. In germline, CDR1 is SQVTM, CDR2 ANQGSEA. This CDR3 is 14 amino acids long.

The chain recombines TRBV30 with TRBJ2-2; tentative D call: TRBD1 (5 bases). The CDR3 extends over 14 amino acids. The ends were cut back, 2 bases at V and 0 bases at J, with 7 bases in the middle. In germline, CDR1 is GTSNPN, CDR2 SVGIG (reference sequence). CDR3: CAWSPGTNTGELFF. CDR3 bases: TGTGCCTGGAGTCCAGGGACGAACACCGGGGAGCTGTTTTTT.

Note on this clone: The junction and the germline gene differ at one end; a read error may be behind it. This rearrangement joins TRBV25-1 to TRBJ1-1; perhaps TRBD1 as D (5 bases). There are 14 residues in the CDR3. Germline loops: CDR1 MGHDK, CDR2 SYGVNS. Here the CDR3 reads CASGDGGVDTEAFF. As DNA, the CDR3 is TGTGCCAGCGGTGACGGAGGGGTTGACACTGAAGCTTTCTTT.

CDR3 DNA sequence: TGCAGTGTGGGCGATAATTCACCCCTCCACTTT. It yields the protein CSVGDNSPLHF. The chain has TRBV20-1 and TRBJ1-6, with unresolved D. V dropped 7 bases and J dropped 5 bases, with 6 bases sitting between them. Germline V gives CDR1 DFQATT, CDR2 SNEGSKA (reference sequence). This CDR3 has 11 residues.